The 28 T cell receptor beta chains presented below share a single source sample, sequenced in a study of glioma-infiltrating T cells after dendritic cell vaccination. Profiling relied on immunoSEQ multiplex PCR, and the TCRdb table lists in-frame clones only, not all of them. The sample has about 82,000 clones; roughly 90% are singletons. The material was blood, obtained before dendritic cell vaccination. The receptors here all came from a human donor with glioblastoma.

This chain joins TRBV7-2 and TRBJ2-1; 7 positions match TRBD1. Per germline, CDR1 SGHTA and CDR2 FQGNSA. The length of the CDR3 is 14 residues. V gave up 5 bases and J gave up 10 bases; unmatched junction bases: 11. The CDR3 region has the DNA TGTGCCAGCAGCCCCCGACAGGGTTCGGGGGAGCAGTTCTTC. Its translation: CASSPRQGSGEQFF.

J is TRBJ1-1 and V is TRBV7-3; possibly TRBD1 for D (6 bases). V lost 2 bases to trimming and J lost 1 base, with 11 bases between them. Germline CDR1 and CDR2: SGHTA and FQGTGA. This CDR3 has 15 amino acids. The CDR3 is CASSLSPGQNTEAFF. The CDR3 DNA reads TGTGCCAGCAGCTTATCACCGGGACAGAACACTGAAGCTTTCTTT. The whole variable domain, remainder taken from reference TRBV7-3 and TRBJ1-1, is GAGVSQTPSNKVTEKGKYVELRCDPISGHTALYWYRQSLGQGPEFLIYFQGTGAADDSGLPNDRFFAVRPEGSVSTLKIQRTERGDSAVYLCASSLSPGQNTEAFFGQGTRLTVV.

V gene TRBV7-3 combines with J gene TRBJ2-1; 9 bases line up with TRBD1. The CDR3 is 16 residues long. V dropped 0 bases and J dropped 7; count of bases not matched to a gene: 7. The germline V gene encodes CDR1 SGHTA and CDR2 FQGTGA. The CDR3 protein is CASSLTGGTGSNEQFF. CDR3 DNA: TGTGCCAGCAGCTTAACGGGAGGGACAGGGTCGAATGAGCAGTTCTTC.

Note on this clone: The junction does not match germline at one end; this may be a read error. V usage is TRBV10-2 and J usage is TRBJ2-7; 12 positions agree with TRBD2. The CDR3 loop spans 14 amino acids. In germline, CDR1 is WSHSY, CDR2 SAAADI. This chain's CDR3 is CASSRTSGTYGQYF. CDR3 bases: TGCGCCAGCAGTCGGACTAGCGGGACCTACGGGCAGTACTTC.

The CDR3 reads CASSSGQGGGYTF. In DNA form, the CDR3 reads TGTGCCAGCAGCTCGGGACAGGGGGGAGGCTACACCTTC. The chain is built from TRBV5-4 and TRBJ1-2; TRBD1 matches at 11 bases. The CDR3 loop spans 13 amino acids. Germline CDR1 is SGHNT and CDR2 is YYREEE (reference sequence). V was clipped by 3 bases and J by 8 bases; unmatched bases: 3.

J is TRBJ1-5 and V is TRBV4-2, with a possible D match to TRBD1 (5 bases). The CDR3 loop spans 14 amino acids. Germline V gene data show CDR1 as LGHNA and CDR2 as YNFKEQ. V lost 1 base to trimming and J lost 7 bases, with 11 bases between them. Written as DNA, the CDR3 is TGTGCCAGCAGCCAAGGGGGGGTGGACCAGCCCCAGCATTTT. Protein sequence: CASSQGGVDQPQHF.

This chain joins TRBV4-2 and TRBJ1-5; D might be TRBD1 (6 bases). The CDR3 covers 16 residues. The V gene's germline CDR1 is LGHNA and CDR2 YNFKEQ. Deletions cut 0 bases from V and 8 bases from J, with 17 bases between. DNA for the CDR3: TGTGCCAGCAGCCAAGACCCCGGGGACACGGGGAAGCCCCAGCATTTT. It yields the protein CASSQDPGDTGKPQHF.

This clone was seen a single time. The chain uses TRBV27 and TRBJ2-2; 9 bases map to TRBD2. CDR1 and CDR2 (germline): MNHEY, SMNVEV (reference sequence). The trim removed 6 bases at V and 1 base at J, leaving 9 bases unmatched. This CDR3 comprises 17 residues. CDR3 bases: TGTGCCAGCAGCCACACAGCGGGAGGCGTGAACACCGGGGAGCTGTTTTTT. Residues: CASSHTAGGVNTGELFF.

This clone was picked up one time. V is TRBV11-3 and J is TRBJ2-2; D unresolved. Deletions cut 3 bases from V and 1 base from J, with 9 bases between. The germline gives CDR1 SGHNT, CDR2 YENEEA. This CDR3 has 15 residues. CDR3 sequence: CASSFPQENTGELFF. CDR3 DNA: TGTGCCAGCAGCTTTCCTCAGGAGAACACCGGGGAGCTGTTTTTT.

The chain carries TRBV7-8 and TRBJ2-3, with 8 bases lining up with TRBD2. This CDR3 has 16 amino acids. V lost 2 bases to trimming and J lost 4 bases; unmatched junction nucleotides: 8. Germline CDR1 and CDR2: SGHVS and FQNEAQ. CDR3 in amino acids: CASSLSLTSVADTQYF. The CDR3 DNA is TGTGCCAGCAGCTTATCCCTGACTAGCGTGGCAGATACGCAGTATTTT.

This chain links TRBV29-1 with TRBJ1-5; D is possibly TRBD1 (6 bases). Germline-derived CDR1 and CDR2 are SQVTM and ANQGSEA. With 8 bases removed from V and 5 bases from J, the gap between germline ends came to 13 bases. The CDR3 is 12 amino acids. CDR3 loop: CSPKGGDQPQHF. CDR3 DNA sequence: TGCAGCCCAAAGGGGGGGGATCAGCCCCAGCATTTT.

The rearrangement uses TRBV2 and TRBJ2-5, with D possibly TRBD1 on 6 matching bases. There are 13 residues in the CDR3. V dropped 6 bases and J dropped 1 base, with 9 bases sitting between them. Looked up from germline, CDR1 is SNHLY and CDR2 is FYNNEI. The CDR3, as DNA: TGTGCCAGCAGCGGACAGTCCCAAGAGACCCAGTACTTC. It is translated as CASSGQSQETQYF.

The CDR3 loop is CASNPGRVGELFF. Written as DNA, the CDR3 is TGTGCCAGCAATCCCGGGAGGGTCGGGGAGCTGTTTTTT. The chain couples TRBV2 to TRBJ2-2; 8 bases agree with TRBD2. The CDR3 has 13 amino acids. Germline V gives CDR1 SNHLY, CDR2 FYNNEI. V was pared by 7 bases and J by 7 bases, with 5 bases of the junction left unmatched.

Only one count was recorded for this clone. For the CDR3, the DNA is TGTGCCAGCAGCTTAGTGGCGGAAGAGACCCAGTACTTC. This encodes CASSLVAEETQYF. This chain uses TRBV11-3 with TRBJ2-5; the D is unclear. The CDR3 contains 13 residues. V shed 1 base and J shed 3 bases, with 6 bases lying between them. CDR1 SGHNT and CDR2 YENEEA come from the germline V gene.

The V call is TRBV27, the J call TRBJ2-7; D is ambiguous. The length of the CDR3 is 14 residues. The germline V and J ends were trimmed by 3 bases and 2 bases, with 11 bases remaining between them. Looked up from germline, CDR1 is MNHEY and CDR2 is SMNVEV (reference sequence). The DNA of the CDR3 is TGTGCCAGCAGTTTTACGTTTGGGCCCTACGAGCAGTACTTC. Translated, it gives CASSFTFGPYEQYF.

This chain connects TRBV6-5 to TRBJ1-1; D might be TRBD1 (6 bases). Trimming took off 5 bases at V and 1 base at J, with 8 bases between the two ends. CDR3 length: 13 residues. CDR1 is MNHEY, CDR2 SVGAGI, per germline. The chain's CDR3 is CASSGGTNTEAFF. As DNA, the CDR3 is TGTGCCAGCAGTGGGGGCACGAACACTGAAGCTTTCTTT.

V gene TRBV7-9 combines with J gene TRBJ1-5; 9 positions match TRBD1. This CDR3 region has 15 residues. With V trimmed by 6 bases and J by 5 bases, 8 bases remained unmatched. Germline CDR1 is SEHNR and CDR2 is FQNEAQ (reference sequence). CDR3 loop: CASRTTGGYYQPQHF. DNA for the CDR3: TGTGCCAGCAGGACAACAGGGGGCTATTATCAGCCCCAGCATTTT.

This clone was counted between two and nine times. The chain employs TRBV9 and TRBJ2-6; perhaps TRBD1 as D (6 bases). The CDR3 spans 18 residues. The germline V and J ends were trimmed by 0 bases and 0 bases, with 13 bases remaining between them. From germline, CDR1 is SGDLS and CDR2 YYNGEE. This chain's CDR3 is CASSVAGQLPSGANVLTF. For the CDR3, the DNA is TGTGCCAGCAGCGTAGCCGGACAGCTACCCTCTGGGGCCAACGTCCTGACTTTC.

The chain links TRBV2 to TRBJ2-5; TRBD2 is a possible D gene (6 bases). The CDR3 is made up of 13 amino acids. Deletions cut 8 bases from V and 5 bases from J, with 15 bases between. Germline V gives CDR1 SNHLY, CDR2 FYNNEI. DNA for the CDR3: TGTGCCAGCCATAACCCCGGAGGGGAGACCCAGTACTTC. Encoded protein: CASHNPGGETQYF.

This rearrangement joins TRBV4-1 to TRBJ1-2; D gene ambiguous. The germline V gene encodes CDR1 MGHRA and CDR2 YSYEKL. The CDR3 runs to 16 residues. Trimming removed 1 base at V and 0 bases at J, with 12 bases between. Here the CDR3 DNA reads TGCGCCAGCAGCCAAGTCGACCTACAGACTAACTATGGCTACACCTTC. As protein: CASSQVDLQTNYGYTF.

A single count supports this clone. The chain links TRBV14 to TRBJ2-3; 8 nucleotides line up with TRBD2. The CDR3 contains 16 residues. With 4 bases clipped from V and 4 bases from J, the junction kept 10 bases outside the gene matches. Germline V lookup: CDR1 SGHDN, CDR2 FVKESK. The CDR3 DNA follows: TGTGCCAGCAGCCCCTTTCCGGGAGGGCCGGCAGATACGCAGTATTTT. Translated, it gives CASSPFPGGPADTQYF.

The chain recombines TRBV29-1 with TRBJ2-1; tentative D call: TRBD1 (6 bases). Per germline, CDR1 SQVTM and CDR2 ANQGSEA. There are 13 residues in the CDR3. The V end lost 3 bases, the J end lost 7 bases, and 13 bases lay between the germline ends. CDR3 sequence reads: CSVDTGFSNEQFF. DNA of the CDR3: TGCAGCGTTGACACAGGGTTTTCGAATGAGCAGTTCTTC.

The rearrangement uses TRBV18 and TRBJ1-4; tentatively, D is TRBD1 (5 bases). Germline lookup yields CDR1 KGHSH and CDR2 LQKENI. This CDR3 has 14 residues. The germline V and J ends were trimmed by 5 bases and 0 bases, with 7 bases remaining between them. The CDR3 bases are TGTGCCAGCTCAGCGACAGCAACTAATGAAAAACTGTTTTTT. Protein: CASSATATNEKLFF.

CDR3: CASSLALDRKNEQFF. The CDR3 DNA reads as TGTGCCAGCAGCTTAGCCCTGGACAGGAAGAATGAGCAGTTCTTC. The J gene is TRBJ2-1, the V gene TRBV7-2; 7 positions match TRBD1. Trimming took 0 bases from V and 7 from J; bases not matched to a gene: 6. Germline V gene sequence: CDR1 SGHTA, CDR2 FQGNSA. CDR3 length equals 15 residues.

On this clone itself: The junction departs from germline at one end; a sequencing error may be responsible. The J gene is TRBJ1-1, the V gene TRBV11-2; D is uncertain. Germline loops: CDR1 SGHAT, CDR2 FQNNGV. This CDR3 has 15 residues. The CDR3 spells CASSLVYRPPGGPLF. For the CDR3, the DNA is TGTGCCAGCAGCTTAGTTTATCGGCCTCCCGGTGGGCCGCTCTTT.

The rearrangement links TRBV11-2 to TRBJ2-2; 9 bases agree with TRBD2. The CDR3 length is 14 residues. From germline, CDR1 is SGHAT and CDR2 FQNNGV. Trimming at V came to 10 bases and at J to 3 bases, leaving 6 bases not matched to a gene. The CDR3 sequence: CATKRGAYTGELFF. CDR3 sequence (DNA): TGTGCCACGAAGCGGGGGGCGTACACCGGGGAGCTGTTTTTT.

This clone has just one count. The chain joins TRBV5-1 to TRBJ2-5; a possible D gene is TRBD2 (7 bases). The CDR3 has 15 residues. In germline, CDR1 is SGHRS, CDR2 YFSETQ. V was shortened by 3 bases and J by 3 bases, with 15 bases between the two germline ends. CDR3 in amino acids: CASSSDGGQEETQYF. As DNA, the CDR3 is TGCGCCAGCAGCTCCGACGGGGGGCAGGAAGAGACCCAGTACTTC.

CDR3 in amino acids: CASSLSTSGDYNEQFF. The CDR3, as DNA: TGTGCCAGCAGCTTATCCACTAGCGGGGACTACAATGAGCAGTTCTTC. The V gene is TRBV7-9, the J gene TRBJ2-1, with TRBD2 matching over 10 bases. With V trimmed by 2 bases and J by 3 bases, 4 bases remained unmatched. Germline CDR1 SEHNR, CDR2 FQNEAQ (reference sequence). The length of the CDR3 is 16 residues.